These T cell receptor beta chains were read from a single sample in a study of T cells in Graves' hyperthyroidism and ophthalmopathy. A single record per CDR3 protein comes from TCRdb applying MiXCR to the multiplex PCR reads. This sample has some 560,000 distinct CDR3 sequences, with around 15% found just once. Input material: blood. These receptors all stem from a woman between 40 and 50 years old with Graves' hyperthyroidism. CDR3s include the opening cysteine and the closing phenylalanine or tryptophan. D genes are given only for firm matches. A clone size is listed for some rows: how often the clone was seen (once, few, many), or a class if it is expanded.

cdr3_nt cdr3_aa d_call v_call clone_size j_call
TGCGCCAGCAGCCAGGCGGGACAGAAAAATGAAAAACTGTTTTTT CASSQAGQKNEKLFF TRBD1 TRBV4-1 many TRBJ1-4
TGTGCCAGCAGCTGGACTCGAGGGGATACGCAGTATTTT CASSWTRGDTQYF NA TRBV11-2 many TRBJ2-3
TGTGCCAGCAGTTCTGCAGGGCTTTATAATGAAAAACTGTTTTTT CASSSAGLYNEKLFF NA TRBV12-3/TRBV12-4 many TRBJ1-4
TGTGCCAGCAGCCAAGACGGAGGGCAGTACAATGAGCAGTTCTTC CASSQDGGQYNEQFF NA TRBV9 many TRBJ2-1
TGTGCCAGCAGCTTAAAGGCCAGGGGGAACATTCAGTACTTC CASSLKARGNIQYF TRBD1 TRBV11-2 many TRBJ2-4
TGTGCCAGCAGCCAAGATCTGGCTAGCGGGAGGACGGTGCAGTACTTC CASSQDLASGRTVQYF TRBD2 TRBV3-1 many TRBJ2-7
TGTGCCAGCAGCGGGACAGAAAACATTCAGTACTTC CASSGTENIQYF NA TRBV9 few TRBJ2-4
TGCGCCAGCAGCCAAGGAGGGGATCGAGCTCCCCTCCACTTT CASSQGGDRAPLHF NA TRBV4-1 few TRBJ1-6
TGTGCCAGCAGCTCGGGATCCTACTCTGGAAACACCATATATTTT CASSSGSYSGNTIYF NA TRBV28 few TRBJ1-3
TGTGCCAGCAGCTTAACGGGCGTCCCCTCCTACGAGCAGTACTTC CASSLTGVPSYEQYF NA TRBV7-8 many TRBJ2-7
TGTGCCAGCAGCCCCAATAGCGGGGAGGGGTTCTTC CASSPNSGEGFF TRBD2 TRBV7-9 many TRBJ2-1
TGTGCCAGCAGCTTCGCGAGCGGGAGCAGCACAGATACGCAGTATTTT CASSFASGSSTDTQYF TRBD2 TRBV5-4 few TRBJ2-3
TGTGCCAGCGCCGAGATCCTAGCGGGAGGAGACTTATTTTACGAGCAGTACTTC CASAEILAGGDLFYEQYF TRBD2 TRBV28 many TRBJ2-7
TGCAGCGTTGAAGTAAGCTACGAGCAGTACTTC CSVEVSYEQYF NA TRBV29-1 many TRBJ2-7
TGTGCCAGCAGGACAGGCTCCGTTTCGTATGGCTACACCTTC CASRTGSVSYGYTF NA TRBV6-5 few TRBJ1-2
TGTGCCAGCAGTTTGGGGACTTTCTACGAGCAGTACTTC CASSLGTFYEQYF NA TRBV27 many TRBJ2-7
TGTGCCAGCGGGGCAGGCGGAAATAGCAATCAGCCCCAGCATTTT CASGAGGNSNQPQHF NA TRBV2 many TRBJ1-5
TGTGCCAGCAGGGGGACAGGGGTCGGGCAGCCCCAGCATTTT CASRGTGVGQPQHF TRBD1 TRBV2 many TRBJ1-5
TGCAGTGATGAGGACAGCCTTAACTATGGCTACACCTTC CSDEDSLNYGYTF NA TRBV20-1 many TRBJ1-2
TGTGCCAGCAGTCCCGGTCTAGCGGTAGATACGCAGTATTTT CASSPGLAVDTQYF TRBD2 TRBV27 many TRBJ2-3
TGTGCCAGTAGCCCCGGGACAGGGTCTGAAAAACTGTTTTTT CASSPGTGSEKLFF TRBD1 TRBV19 few TRBJ1-4
TGCAGCGTTACAGGGGGCGAGACTGAAGCTTTCTTT CSVTGGETEAFF TRBD1 TRBV29-1 NA TRBJ1-1
TGTGTCAGCACCTTTTTCCTGGGACAGGGACCGCGGGAGCAGTTCTTC CVSTFFLGQGPREQFF TRBD1 TRBV28 NA TRBJ2-1
TGTGCCAGCAGCCTGAGCCCTACCGCCAAAAACATTCAGTACTTC CASSLSPTAKNIQYF NA TRBV7-3 NA TRBJ2-4
TGTGCCTGGAGTACACAGGGGAATCGCGACGAGCAGTACTTC CAWSTQGNRDEQYF TRBD1 TRBV30 many TRBJ2-7
TGTGCCAGCAGCTTAGTGATTACGGGTGAGCAGTTCTTC CASSLVITGEQFF NA TRBV7-9 many TRBJ2-1
TGTGCCTGGAGTGTACCGGAGAACACAGATACGCAGTATTTT CAWSVPENTDTQYF NA TRBV30 few TRBJ2-3
TGTGCCAGTAGTATAAGGTGGGAGGTCACAGATACGCAGTATTTT CASSIRWEVTDTQYF NA TRBV19 NA TRBJ2-3
TGTGCCAGCAGTGAAGTATACACAGGGAACGGCTACACCTTC CASSEVYTGNGYTF NA TRBV2 many TRBJ1-2
TGTGCCATCAGCGTTAGCGGGAGTGGAAACACCGGGGAGCTGTTTTTT CAISVSGSGNTGELFF TRBD2 TRBV10-3 NA TRBJ2-2
TGCGCCAGCAGCCAAGTCTTGTGGGGCAGCACAGATACGCAGTATTTT CASSQVLWGSTDTQYF NA TRBV4-1 NA TRBJ2-3
TGCGCCAGCAGTGAAGGAGGGAGTGTCTCCTACGAGCAGTACTTC CASSEGGSVSYEQYF NA TRBV10-2 NA TRBJ2-7
TGTGCCAGCAGTCCCCTGACTAGCGGGGCGTACAATGAGCAGTTCTTC CASSPLTSGAYNEQFF TRBD2 TRBV28 many TRBJ2-1
TGTGCCATCAGTGGGACGTCTAACTATGGCTACACCTTC CAISGTSNYGYTF NA TRBV10-3 once TRBJ1-2
TGTGCCAGCAGCCAAGGAAAGGGCGAGTACTTC CASSQGKGEYF NA TRBV3-1 many TRBJ2-5
TGCAGCGTTGAAGAAACCTACTCCTACGAGCAGTACTTC CSVEETYSYEQYF NA TRBV29-1 few TRBJ2-7
TGTGCCAGCAGTTTCTCCGGGACAGGGCGCTATGGCTACACCTTC CASSFSGTGRYGYTF TRBD1 TRBV27 NA TRBJ1-2
TGTGCCAGCAGCCATGGAAAGTACAGGGAGAACACTGAAGCTTTCTTT CASSHGKYRENTEAFF NA TRBV7-8 many TRBJ1-1
TGCAGTGCTCGGGGGACTCCCCACGAGCAGTACTTC CSARGTPHEQYF NA TRBV20-1 few TRBJ2-7
TGTGCCAGCAGCGTAGGAGACAGGACACTTGAGCAGTTCTTC CASSVGDRTLEQFF NA TRBV12-3/TRBV12-4 NA TRBJ2-1
TGTGCCAGCAGAGCCGGGGACGCCACTTCTGGAAACACCATATATTTT CASRAGDATSGNTIYF NA TRBV12-3/TRBV12-4 many TRBJ1-3
TGCAGCGGACAGGAAGGCACAGATACGCAGTATTTT CSGQEGTDTQYF NA TRBV29-1 few TRBJ2-3
TGTGCCAGCAGTCTTGCGGGACTAGCGAGCTACGAGCAGTACTTC CASSLAGLASYEQYF TRBD2 TRBV2 many TRBJ2-7
TGTGCCAGCAGCGCCTACGGGGAGCTGTTTTTT CASSAYGELFF NA TRBV14 NA TRBJ2-2
TGTGCCAGCAGCCCCCGACTCAATGAGCAGTTCTTC CASSPRLNEQFF NA TRBV9 NA TRBJ2-1
TGTGCCAGCAGCTTGGTCCCAGCCGCGGGCGGGAGTGCAGATACGCAGTATTTT CASSLVPAAGGSADTQYF TRBD2 TRBV5-5 NA TRBJ2-3
TGTGCCAGCAGCCCGGGACAGAAAACAGATACGCAGTATTTT CASSPGQKTDTQYF TRBD1 TRBV7-2 many TRBJ2-3
TGTGCCAGCAGCCAAACGCGCCTAGCGGGATTTACCGGGGAGCTGTTTTTT CASSQTRLAGFTGELFF TRBD2 TRBV3-1 many TRBJ2-2
TGTGCCAGCAGCCAATGGGCCGAACGGGACAACTATGGCTACACCTTC CASSQWAERDNYGYTF NA TRBV3-1 many TRBJ1-2
TGTGCCAGCAGTTTCGGGACAACTACAGATACGCAGTATTTT CASSFGTTTDTQYF NA TRBV28 many TRBJ2-3
TGCAGTGCTAAGTGGGGGTCGGGGACCGGGGAGCTGTTTTTT CSAKWGSGTGELFF NA TRBV20-1 few TRBJ2-2
TGTGCCAGCACCCTAGCTTCGGGGGACTATGGCTACACCTTC CASTLASGDYGYTF NA TRBV6-1 many TRBJ1-2
TGTGCCAGCACTACCGGGAGCCCCTTGGGCGAGCAGTACTTC CASTTGSPLGEQYF NA TRBV12-3/TRBV12-4 many TRBJ2-7
TGCGCCAGCACGACGGAGGGAGGTGGGTCGATCTCCTACAATGAGCAGTTCTTC CASTTEGGGSISYNEQFF NA TRBV4-1 NA TRBJ2-1